This T cell receptor beta chain comes out of a study of blood T cell repertoires in COVID-19. The CDR3 extends over 14 amino acids. Germline values: CDR1 MNHEY, CDR2 SVGAGI. Trimming took 5 bases from V and 6 from J, leaving 13 bases between them. Assay used: immunoSEQ multiplex PCR; TCRdb lists only in-frame clones, some missing. The profile shows around 150,000 clones, about 92% of them singletons. The TCR was taken from a woman aged 60-70 years with COVID-19, enrolled during active disease. The material sequenced was peripheral blood. This chain connects TRBV6-5 to TRBJ2-2, with a tentative D call TRBD2 (6 bases). CDR3 sequence: CASSRGPGAGELFF. DNA for the CDR3: TGTGCCAGCAGTCGGGGCCCGGGGGCCGGGGAGCTGTTTTTT.